This T cell receptor beta chain was sequenced during a study of blood T cell repertoires in COVID-19. Study at large: Both acute and convalescent COVID-19 samples were obtained from the United States, Italy and Spain. PBMCs, B-cell-depleted T cells, or T cells were the source of the cDNA or gDNA that made up the material.

Sequencing used immunoSEQ multiplex PCR; TCRdb keeps in-frame clones, though not all of them. The repertoire holds about 200,000 clones, with around four fifths as singletons. CDR1 SEHNR and CDR2 FQNEAQ come from the germline V gene (reference sequence). Trimming removed 5 bases at V and 5 bases at J, with 14 bases between. The CDR3 length is 14 residues. The source material was peripheral blood. The TCR comes from a man aged 60 to 75 with COVID-19, enrolled during active disease. The V and J genes are TRBV7-9 and TRBJ2-3, with a tentative D call TRBD1 (5 bases). CDR3 sequence (DNA): TGTGCCAGCAGCCCCAAGGGGTTGGGAGATACGCAGTATTTT. This sequence encodes CASSPKGLGDTQYF.